The rows below give T cell receptor beta chains drawn from one sample of a study of radiation and T cells in renal cell carcinoma. Sequenced by immunoSEQ multiplex PCR; TCRdb stores in-frame clones only, minus some. The sample lists just over 15,000 clones; under 70% were seen once. The material sequenced was tumor tissue, taken from a patient whose treatment included radiotherapy and nephrectomy. These receptors originate from a woman aged 70-85 years with renal cell carcinoma. CDR3s include the opening cysteine and the closing phenylalanine or tryptophan. D genes are given only for firm matches. Size is omitted from some rows. Given values are once, few, many or a class for expanded clones.

j_call | v_call | d_call | clone_size | cdr3_nt | cdr3_aa
TRBJ2-7 | TRBV7-9 | TRBD2 | - | TGTGCCAGCAGCCCCCCCGGTAGCGGGAGCTACGAGCAGTACTTC | CASSPPGSGSYEQYF
TRBJ2-3 | TRBV11-3 | TRBD2 | many | TGTGCCAGCAGCCCCGCCACGAGCGGGGGGGCGGCAGATACGCAGTATTTT | CASSPATSGGAADTQYF
TRBJ2-7 | TRBV7-6 | - | - | TGTGCCAGCAGCTTAGGATTCCAGGCACCCTACGAGCAGTACTTC | CASSLGFQAPYEQYF
TRBJ1-1 | TRBV29-1 | - | - | TGCAGCGTTGCGGTGAGGAACACTGAAGCTTTCTTT | CSVAVRNTEAFF
TRBJ2-3 | TRBV7-3 | TRBD2 | - | TGTGCCAGCAGACTAGGACTAGCGGTCACAGATACGCAGTATTTT | CASRLGLAVTDTQYF
TRBJ2-2 | TRBV21-1 | - | medium-sized | TGTGCCAGCAGCAGGGGACTGACACCGAACACCGGGGAGCTGTTTTTT | CASSRGLTPNTGELFF
TRBJ2-1 | TRBV27 | TRBD2 | - | TGTGCCAGCAGTCCATCGACTAGCGGCCTGGAGGATGAGCAGTTCTTC | CASSPSTSGLEDEQFF
TRBJ2-3 | TRBV9 | TRBD2 | once | TGTGCCAGCGGCGGGGGGGCCGGCACAGATACGCAGTATTTT | CASGGGAGTDTQYF
TRBJ2-7 | TRBV6-5 | - | - | TGTGCCAGCAGAGCGGTAGGGGGGTACGAGCAGTACTTC | CASRAVGGYEQYF
TRBJ2-7 | TRBV9 | TRBD2 | - | TGTGCCAGCAGCGGGGAAGATGGCGGGGGGCCACTATCCTACGAGCAGTACTTC | CASSGEDGGGPLSYEQYF
TRBJ2-1 | TRBV5-1 | - | medium-sized | TGCGCCAGCAGCTTGTCCTCCAACAATGAGCAGTTCTTC | CASSLSSNNEQFF
TRBJ1-2 | TRBV27 | TRBD1 | few | TGTGCCAGCAGTAAAAAGACAGGGGCCAGTTATGGCTACACCTTC | CASSKKTGASYGYTF
TRBJ2-2 | TRBV5-4 | TRBD2 | once | TGTGCCAGCAGAAAGGGACTAGCGGGAGCAGGGACCGGGGAGCTGTTTTTT | CASRKGLAGAGTGELFF
TRBJ2-3 | TRBV4-2 | - | once | TGTGCCAGCAGCCAAGATCAGAACGGGGCAGATACGCAGTATTTT | CASSQDQNGADTQYF
TRBJ2-3 | TRBV2 | - | few | TGTGCCAGCAGGAAGCGGGCCGGGGACGCAGATACGCAGTATTTT | CASRKRAGDADTQYF
TRBJ2-3 | TRBV9 | TRBD2 | - | TGTGCCAGCAGCCCTATGGGACTAGCGGGAGAAGGGGGCACAGATACGCAGTATTTT | CASSPMGLAGEGGTDTQYF
TRBJ1-3 | TRBV7-2 | TRBD1 | - | TGTGCCAGCAGCTTAGCGACAGGGGGCACTGGAAACACCATATATTTT | CASSLATGGTGNTIYF
TRBJ2-3 | TRBV7-6 | TRBD2 | - | TGTGCCAGCAGCTTAGTGCGGGAGGGCACAGATACGCAGTATTTT | CASSLVREGTDTQYF
TRBJ1-4 | TRBV7-9 | - | - | TGTGCCAGCAGCCCCCCCGGGGCAACTAATGAAAAACTGTTTTTT | CASSPPGATNEKLFF
TRBJ1-2 | TRBV29-1 | - | - | TGCAGCGCCCAGGACGGCAACTATGGCTACACCTTC | CSAQDGNYGYTF
TRBJ2-2 | TRBV6-5 | - | many | TGTGCCAGCCGCGTGGGGCCCGGGGAGCTGTTTTTT | CASRVGPGELFF
TRBJ2-2 | TRBV18 | - | - | TGTGCCAGCTCACCGATATCAGACGGGGAGCTGTTTTTT | CASSPISDGELFF
TRBJ1-1 | TRBV23-1 | - | medium-sized | TGCGCCAGCAAATCAGGGCAAGAAGCTTTCTTT | CASKSGQEAFF
TRBJ2-2 | TRBV10-2 | - | - | TGCGCCAGCAGTGAGCAGCATAACACCGGGGAGCTGTTTTTT | CASSEQHNTGELFF
TRBJ1-4 | TRBV7-9 | - | - | TGTGCCAGCAGCCCTCAGGGGCAGGAGGAAAAACTGTTTTTT | CASSPQGQEEKLFF
TRBJ2-1 | TRBV2 | TRBD2 | - | TGTGCCAGCAACGCTCTAGCGGGGGGGCCAAATGAGCAGTTCTTC | CASNALAGGPNEQFF
TRBJ2-3 | TRBV10-3 | - | - | TGTGCCATCAGTCCAGGGGACTCCGAAGATACGCAGTATTTT | CAISPGDSEDTQYF
TRBJ1-1 | TRBV5-1 | - | once | TGCGCCAGCAGCTTAAGGGGAGGGGGTTTCATGAACACTGAAGCTTTCTTT | CASSLRGGGFMNTEAFF
TRBJ1-1 | TRBV6-6 | - | - | TGTGCCAGCAGTTACAGGCTTATGAACACTGAAGCTTTCTTT | CASSYRLMNTEAFF
TRBJ2-1 | TRBV15 | TRBD2 | - | TGTGCCACCAGCAGAGAGACCGGGACTAGCGGGCCCTCCCCGGAGCAGTTCTTC | CATSRETGTSGPSPEQFF
TRBJ1-5 | TRBV6-6 | - | few | TGTGCCAGCAGTTACCCATCACAGCCCCAGCATTTT | CASSYPSQPQHF
TRBJ2-1 | TRBV6-5 | - | - | TGTGCCAGCAGGTATGGTACGACCGGGTACAATGAGCAGTTCTTC | CASRYGTTGYNEQFF
TRBJ2-7 | TRBV27 | - | - | TGTGCCAGCAGTCCCGCAGGGAACTACGAGCAGTACTTC | CASSPAGNYEQYF
TRBJ1-2 | TRBV25-1 | - | few | TGTGCCAGCAGTGTGGCAGGATCAAGTGCCTATGGCTACACCTTC | CASSVAGSSAYGYTF
TRBJ2-3 | TRBV5-8 | - | - | TGTGCCAGCAGCTTGGGTAGGGGGAACACAGATACGCAGTATTTT | CASSLGRGNTDTQYF
TRBJ1-6 | TRBV5-4 | - | few | TGTGCCAGCAGCCCCTCAGACAGTGGAAGTTCACCCCTCCACTTT | CASSPSDSGSSPLHF
TRBJ1-2 | TRBV5-5 | TRBD1 | - | TGTGCCAGCAGCCCAGGACAGGGTAGTGGCTACACCTTC | CASSPGQGSGYTF
TRBJ1-6 | TRBV6-5 | - | few | TGTGCCAGCAGTTACCCGGGGATCGGTTCACCCCTCCACTTT | CASSYPGIGSPLHF
TRBJ1-2 | TRBV29-1 | - | few | TGCAGCGGGGGAGGCGGCTATGGCTACACCTTC | CSGGGGYGYTF
TRBJ2-7 | TRBV27 | - | - | TGTGCCAGCAGTTTATCAGGTGGGGGAGGCAGTAGCTCCTACGAGCAGTACTTC | CASSLSGGGGSSSYEQYF
TRBJ2-7 | TRBV20-1 | TRBD2 | - | TGCAGTGCTTTAGAGCGGGAGACGCAGTACTTC | CSALERETQYF
TRBJ1-1 | TRBV5-4 | - | - | TGTGCCAGCAACAAGGAAGGGCCTACTAACACTGAAGCTTTCTTT | CASNKEGPTNTEAFF
TRBJ2-1 | TRBV29-1 | - | - | TGCAGCACCGGGGGTCAGGGAAACAATGAGCAGTTCTTC | CSTGGQGNNEQFF
TRBJ2-5 | TRBV30 | - | - | TGTGCCTGGAGTGCAAGGGGGAAGAGGAGGGAAGAGACCCAGTACTTC | CAWSARGKRREETQYF
TRBJ1-1 | TRBV10-3 | - | few | TGTGCCAGCAGAACGAACACTGAAGCTTTCTTT | CASRTNTEAFF
TRBJ1-1 | TRBV5-6 | - | - | TGTGCCAGCAGCTTGGGGGCAGAAAAAGCTTTCTTT | CASSLGAEKAFF
TRBJ2-5 | TRBV7-2 | - | - | TGTGCCAGCCCCCCCACGGGCCTGGTATTCCAAGAGACCCAGTACTTC | CASPPTGLVFQETQYF
TRBJ2-7 | TRBV29-1 | - | - | TGCAGCGTTCGCGGAGGTCGGGAAACCTACGAGCAGTACTTC | CSVRGGRETYEQYF
TRBJ1-1 | TRBV6-1 | - | - | TGTGCCAGCAGTGTTCGAGGGGGGAACACTGAAGCTTTCTTT | CASSVRGGNTEAFF